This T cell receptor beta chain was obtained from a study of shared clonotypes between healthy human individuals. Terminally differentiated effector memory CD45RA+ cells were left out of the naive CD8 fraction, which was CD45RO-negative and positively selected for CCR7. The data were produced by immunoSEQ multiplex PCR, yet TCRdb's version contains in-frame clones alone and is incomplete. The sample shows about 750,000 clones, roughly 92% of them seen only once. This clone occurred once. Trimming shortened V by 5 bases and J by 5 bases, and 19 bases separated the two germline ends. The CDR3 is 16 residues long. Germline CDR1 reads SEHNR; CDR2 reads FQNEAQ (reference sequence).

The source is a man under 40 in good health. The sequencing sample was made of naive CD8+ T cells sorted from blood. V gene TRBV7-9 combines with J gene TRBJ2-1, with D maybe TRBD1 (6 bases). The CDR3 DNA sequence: TGTGCCAGCAGCCTAACTACCAGGGGCAGGGACAATGAGCAGTTCTTC. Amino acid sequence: CASSLTTRGRDNEQFF.